The following is a T cell receptor (beta chain) sequence with its context. Germline V gene lookup returns CDR1 SGHTA and CDR2 FQGNSA. The CDR3 is made up of 13 amino acids. Trimming took 4 bases from V and 1 from J, leaving 7 bases between them. These data belong to a study of cytomegalovirus exposure and HLA in healthy donors. PCR involved 60 Vbeta and 13 Jbeta primers. Generated by immunoSEQ multiplex PCR, the TCRdb table keeps only in-frame clones and is missing some. This repertoire includes some 180,000 clones. Sequencing was done on a sample of PBMCs. The TCR comes from a man aged 30 to 45 in good health and CMV-seronegative. This sequence joins TRBV7-2 and TRBJ1-1, with TRBD1 as a possible D gene (5 bases). The CDR3 DNA reads as TGTGCCAGCAGCTCAGACAGGAACACTGAAGCTTTCTTT. It translates to CASSSDRNTEAFF.